Listed here are 23 T cell receptor beta chains from one sample, sequenced in a study of cytomegalovirus exposure and HLA in healthy donors. Primers included in the PCR were 60 Vbeta and 13 Jbeta primers. Data came from immunoSEQ multiplex PCR; TCRdb stores just in-frame clones and leaves some out. The profile covers fewer than 200,000 clones, with over 60% appearing a single time and around 1.5% taken by the ten largest. Sequenced material: PBMCs. The receptors were sampled from a girl aged 5 to 17 in good health and CMV-seronegative.

The CDR3 spells CASSRLTSSETQYF. The DNA for the CDR3 is TGTGCCAGCAGCCGATTGACTAGCTCCGAGACCCAGTACTTC. J is TRBJ2-5 and V is TRBV4-2, with 7 bases identical to TRBD2. There are 14 residues in the CDR3. The junction had 7 bases not matched to a gene; V was cut back by 4 bases and J by 5 bases. In germline, CDR1 is LGHNA, CDR2 YNFKEQ.

J is TRBJ1-5 and V is TRBV2; unclear D gene. Germline CDR1 and CDR2: SNHLY and FYNNEI. Trimming removed 8 bases from V and 3 bases from J, with 17 bases in between. This CDR3 is 15 amino acids long. This CDR3 reads CASRSGLATNQPQHF. DNA of the CDR3: TGTGCCAGCCGGTCCGGACTGGCTACCAATCAGCCCCAGCATTTT.

The chain couples TRBV19 to TRBJ1-1, with a weak D call TRBD1 (6 bases). Germline V CDR1 and CDR2: LNHDA, SQIVND (reference sequence). V was shortened by 5 bases and J by 4 bases, with 14 bases between the two germline ends. The CDR3 is 14 amino acids. CDR3 nucleotide sequence: TGTGCCAGTAGTCCCAGACAGGAGTTCACTGAAGCTTTCTTT. This translates into CASSPRQEFTEAFF.

The CDR3 is CASSLNSDTEAFF. The CDR3 nucleotides are TGTGCCAGCAGCTTAAATTCGGACACTGAAGCTTTCTTT. V and J are TRBV11-3 and TRBJ1-1; no reliable D call. CDR1 SGHNT and CDR2 YENEEA come from the germline V gene. This CDR3 has 13 residues. The ends were cut back, 2 bases at V and 3 bases at J, with 7 bases in the middle.

The chain combines TRBV6-1 with TRBJ1-6, with 7 nucleotides matching TRBD1. After removal of 8 bases from V and 13 bases from J, the junction contained 11 bases not matched to a gene. The CDR3 has 13 amino acids. Germline V lookup: CDR1 MNHNS, CDR2 SASEGT. CDR3: CASGGTVQWPLHF. The CDR3 bases are TGTGCCAGCGGAGGGACAGTTCAATGGCCCCTCCACTTT.

The sample holds a few counts of this clone. V and J are TRBV27 and TRBJ2-5, with 12 bases aligning to TRBD2. The CDR3 consists of 15 residues. Trimming removed 8 bases from V and 1 base from J; junction bases left unmatched: 5. Looked up from germline, CDR1 is MNHEY and CDR2 is SMNVEV (reference sequence). CDR3 amino acids: CASAGLAGTQETQYF. CDR3 nucleotide sequence: TGTGCCAGCGCCGGACTAGCGGGGACCCAAGAGACCCAGTACTTC.

This clone was seen more than once but under ten times. The chain has TRBV28 and TRBJ1-3, with 8 positions matching TRBD1. The CDR3 is 15 residues long. Germline V gives CDR1 MDHEN, CDR2 SYDVKM. J was trimmed by 3 bases and V by 6 bases; bases with no gene match: 7. CDR3 sequence: CASSTGGKYGNTIYF. The CDR3 nucleotides are TGTGCCAGCAGCACAGGGGGAAAGTATGGAAACACCATATATTTT.

The V gene is TRBV5-1, the J gene TRBJ1-3, with a weak D call TRBD1 (6 bases). Trimming removed 5 bases from V and 3 bases from J, with 18 bases in between. The CDR3 is 16 amino acids. Germline assignment: CDR1 SGHRS and CDR2 YFSETQ. Here the CDR3 reads CASRDSNRVFGNTIYF. CDR3 DNA sequence: TGCGCCAGCAGGGACTCAAACAGGGTTTTTGGAAACACCATATATTTT.

This clone has just a few counts. The chain carries TRBV7-9 and TRBJ2-5, with 8 positions matching TRBD1. The J call may not be correct, given that the DNA end is closer to TRBJ2-7. Germline V lookup: CDR1 SEHNR, CDR2 FQNEAQ (reference sequence). This CDR3 comprises 15 residues. The CDR3 sequence is CASSQITGGPYEQYF. The CDR3 DNA reads as TGTGCCAGCAGCCAGATCACAGGGGGGCCCTACGAGCAGTACTTC.

This clone was recorded once. The rearrangement joins TRBV13 to TRBJ2-5; D is ambiguous. The ends were cut back, 1 base at V and 1 base at J, with 7 bases in the middle. This CDR3 is built from 14 residues. The germline V gene has CDR1 PRHDT and CDR2 FYEKMQ (reference sequence). The CDR3 nucleotides read TGTGCCAGCAGCTTAGTTATCAGCCAAGAGACCCAGTACTTC. This encodes CASSLVISQETQYF.

The CDR3 DNA follows: TGCGCCAGCAAAAAGACTAGCGAGAACACCGGGGAGCTGTTTTTT. Translating gives CASKKTSENTGELFF. The V gene is TRBV5-1, the J gene TRBJ2-2; 8 bases are a match to TRBD2. The V and J ends lost 6 bases and 1 base, in that order; junction bases with no gene match: 5. Germline V gene sequence: CDR1 SGHRS, CDR2 YFSETQ. This CDR3 comprises 15 residues.

Points on this clone: Other DNA sequences in the same sample also yield this CDR3. V usage is TRBV7-9 and J usage is TRBJ1-2; possibly TRBD1 for D (6 bases). The V gene's germline CDR1 is SEHNR and CDR2 FQNEAQ (reference sequence). V lost 1 base to trimming and J lost 8 bases, with 17 bases between them. The length of the CDR3 is 15 residues. CDR3 nucleotides: TGTGCCAGCAGCTTAGTGACAGGAGCGGTAGGAGGCTACACCTTC. Translated: CASSLVTGAVGGYTF.

The chain links TRBV5-1 to TRBJ2-2; 11 bases map to TRBD2. With 0 bases clipped from V and 2 bases from J, the junction kept 12 bases outside the gene matches. The CDR3 runs 20 residues. In germline, CDR1 is SGHRS, CDR2 YFSETQ. CDR3 bases: TGCGCCAGCAGCTTGGTAACCCTCAATCGACTAGCGGGAAACACCGGGGAGCTGTTTTTT. Amino acids: CASSLVTLNRLAGNTGELFF.

The chain carries TRBV7-6 and TRBJ2-7; 9 nucleotides line up with TRBD1. The length of the CDR3 is 13 residues. Trimming took 10 bases from V and 1 from J; bases not matched to a gene: 5. The V gene's germline CDR1 is SGHVS and CDR2 FNYEAQ. For the CDR3, the DNA is TGTGCCACCTCTGGACAGGGGTCCTACGAGCAGTACTTC. Translation: CATSGQGSYEQYF.

The V and J genes are TRBV4-1 and TRBJ2-5, with 13 bases lining up with TRBD2. CDR1 and CDR2 (germline): MGHRA, YSYEKL. The trim removed 5 bases at V and 5 bases at J, leaving 5 bases unmatched. The CDR3 is 15 residues long. The CDR3 reads CASSLTSGGPETQYF. The CDR3 DNA reads TGCGCCAGCAGCTTGACTAGCGGGGGGCCGGAGACCCAGTACTTC.

This sequence joins TRBV19 and TRBJ2-7, with a tentative D call TRBD1 (5 bases). The CDR3 spans 15 residues. V gave up 4 bases and J gave up 0 bases, with 13 bases separating them. CDR1 and CDR2 from the germline V gene are LNHDA and SQIVND (reference sequence). CDR3 sequence: CASSNSWQGSYEQYF. CDR3 sequence (DNA): TGTGCCAGTAGTAATTCCTGGCAGGGCTCCTACGAGCAGTACTTC.

J is TRBJ2-7 and V is TRBV20-1; no definite D call. Germline CDR1 is DFQATT and CDR2 is SNEGSKA (reference sequence). V was shortened by 2 bases and J by 9 bases, with 11 bases between the two germline ends. This CDR3 region has 11 residues. The CDR3 DNA reads TGCAGTGCTAGACGAGATACGGGGCAGTACTTC. It yields the protein CSARRDTGQYF.

The chain carries TRBV5-1 and TRBJ1-2; weak D call: TRBD1 (6 bases). This CDR3 contains 13 residues. V lost 7 bases and J 5 bases, leaving 15 bases between the germline ends. Looked up from germline, CDR1 is SGHRS and CDR2 is YFSETQ. CDR3 DNA: TGCGCCAGCCTCGCCCGGGGGGCGTATGGCTACACCTTC. It yields the protein CASLARGAYGYTF.

The count of this clone is one. The V and J genes are TRBV19 and TRBJ2-1; D is perhaps TRBD1 (7 bases). CDR3 length: 15 amino acids. Germline-derived CDR1 and CDR2 are LNHDA and SQIVND (reference sequence). Between the trimmed V and J ends, which lost 5 bases and 8 bases, there was a span of 19 bases. The chain's CDR3 is CASSPGRGVNDEQFF. In nucleotides, the CDR3 is TGTGCCAGTAGTCCCGGCAGGGGGGTCAATGATGAGCAGTTCTTC.

The rearrangement uses TRBV6-1 and TRBJ2-1, with 7 bases fitting TRBD1. This CDR3 has 15 amino acids. CDR1 and CDR2 (germline): MNHNS, SASEGT. After removal of 2 bases from V and 7 bases from J, the junction contained 8 bases not matched to a gene. The DNA of the CDR3 is TGTGCCAGCAGTGAAACAGGGGCTACAGGGAATGAGCAGTTCTTC. As protein: CASSETGATGNEQFF.

The rearrangement joins TRBV18 to TRBJ1-2; 8 bases fit TRBD1. The CDR3 loop spans 13 amino acids. The trim removed 3 bases at V and 6 bases at J, leaving 3 bases unmatched. The germline gives CDR1 KGHSH, CDR2 LQKENI. CDR3 DNA: TGTGCCAGCTCACCCACAGGGGGGGATGGCTACACCTTC. It is translated as CASSPTGGDGYTF.

The chain is built from TRBV10-2 and TRBJ1-4; tentatively, D is TRBD1 (6 bases). CDR1 is WSHSY and CDR2 is SAAADI in the germline V gene. V lost 5 bases, J lost 1 base, and 11 bases lay in between. The CDR3 sequence is 15 residues long. The CDR3 here is CASSQGLGTNEKLFF. The CDR3 region has the DNA TGCGCCAGCAGTCAGGGGCTTGGAACTAATGAAAAACTGTTTTTT.

This chain uses TRBV4-1 with TRBJ2-3; 12 nucleotides line up with TRBD2. V shed 1 base, J shed 0 bases, and the junction held 8 bases outside the gene matches. The CDR3 spans 19 residues. Germline loops: CDR1 MGHRA, CDR2 YSYEKL. Written as DNA, the CDR3 is TGCGCCAGCAGCCAAGTAGGGCTAGCGGGGGGGCCGAGCACAGATACGCAGTATTTT. Amino acid sequence: CASSQVGLAGGPSTDTQYF.